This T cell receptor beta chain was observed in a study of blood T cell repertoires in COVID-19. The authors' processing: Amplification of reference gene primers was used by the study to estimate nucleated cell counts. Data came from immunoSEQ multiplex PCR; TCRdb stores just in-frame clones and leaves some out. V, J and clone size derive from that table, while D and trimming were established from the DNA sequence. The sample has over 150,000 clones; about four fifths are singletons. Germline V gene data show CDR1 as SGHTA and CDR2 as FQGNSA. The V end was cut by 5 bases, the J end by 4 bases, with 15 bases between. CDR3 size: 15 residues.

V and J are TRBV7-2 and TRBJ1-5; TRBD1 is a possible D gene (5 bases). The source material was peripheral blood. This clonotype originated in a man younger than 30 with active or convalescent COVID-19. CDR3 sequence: CASSTRDGSNQPQHF. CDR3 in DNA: TGTGCCAGCAGCACGCGGGACGGTTCGAATCAGCCCCAGCATTTT. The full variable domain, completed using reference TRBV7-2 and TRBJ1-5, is GAGVSQSPSNKVTEKGKDVELRCDPISGHTALYWYRQSLGQGLEFLIYFQGNSAPDKSGLPSDRFSAERTGGSVSTLTIQRTQQEDSAVYLCASSTRDGSNQPQHFGDGTRLSIL.